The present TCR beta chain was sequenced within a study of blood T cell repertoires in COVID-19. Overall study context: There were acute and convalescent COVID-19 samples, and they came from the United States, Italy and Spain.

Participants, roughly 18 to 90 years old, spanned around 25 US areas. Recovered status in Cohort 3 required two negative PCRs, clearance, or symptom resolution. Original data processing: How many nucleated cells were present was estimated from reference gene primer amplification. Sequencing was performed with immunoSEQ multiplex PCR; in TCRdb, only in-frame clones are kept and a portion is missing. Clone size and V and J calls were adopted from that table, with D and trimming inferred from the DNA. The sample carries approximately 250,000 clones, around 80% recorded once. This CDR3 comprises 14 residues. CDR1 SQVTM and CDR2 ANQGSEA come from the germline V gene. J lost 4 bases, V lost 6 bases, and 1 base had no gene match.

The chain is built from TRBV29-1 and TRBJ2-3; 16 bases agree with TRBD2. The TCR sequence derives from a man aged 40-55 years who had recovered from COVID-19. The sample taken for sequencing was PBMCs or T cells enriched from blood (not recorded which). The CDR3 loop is CSVGTSGGADTQYF. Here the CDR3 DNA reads TGCAGCGTCGGGACTAGCGGGGGGGCAGATACGCAGTATTTT.